Following are 20 T cell receptor beta chains from one sample sequenced in a study of blood T cell repertoires in COVID-19. The method was immunoSEQ multiplex PCR; TCRdb's version includes in-frame clones alone and lacks a portion of them. The table lists 97,000 or so clones, around 80% of them singletons. The sample comprised peripheral blood. The receptors shown here come from an elderly man with acute or convalescent COVID-19.

The chain combines TRBV3-1 (or the pseudogene TRBV3-2) with TRBJ2-7, with 9 bases that match TRBD2. The CDR3 contains 15 residues. Trimming cost V 2 bases and J 5 bases; bases outside gene matches: 7. Germline V gene data show CDR1 as LGHDT and CDR2 as YNNKEL (reference sequence). The chain's CDR3 is CASSQWGGRADEQYF. The CDR3 bases are TGTGCCAGCAGCCAATGGGGCGGGAGGGCCGACGAGCAGTACTTC.

This chain connects TRBV6-2 or TRBV6-3 to TRBJ2-7; 7 bases match TRBD1. CDR1 and CDR2 from the germline V gene are MNHEY and SVGEGT. J gave up 9 bases and V 2 bases, and 13 bases lay outside the gene matches. The CDR3 has 15 residues. In DNA, the CDR3 is TGTGCCAGCAGTTACGCAGCCTTGGACAGGAGCGGGCAGTACTTC. This sequence encodes CASSYAALDRSGQYF.

This clone was observed a few times. The rearrangement joins TRBV5-6 to TRBJ2-5, with D perhaps TRBD1 (6 bases). The germline V gene has CDR1 SGHDT and CDR2 YYEEEE. V was cut by 3 bases and J by 5 bases, with 17 bases left in between. The CDR3 loop spans 15 amino acids. CDR3 amino acids: CASSWPGAGAETQYF. CDR3 nucleotides: TGTGCCAGCAGCTGGCCCGGGGCAGGGGCCGAGACCCAGTACTTC.

The gene calls are TRBV29-1 and TRBJ2-3; D perhaps matches TRBD1 (6 bases). Per the germline V gene, CDR1 is SQVTM and CDR2 is ANQGSEA. Trimming left V 4 bases short and J 4 bases short, with 15 bases between. The CDR3 length is 14 residues. The CDR3 reads CSVVGGGSSDTQYF. CDR3 DNA: TGCAGCGTTGTTGGGGGCGGCTCCTCAGATACGCAGTATTTT.

This sequence joins TRBV19 and TRBJ2-2; 7 nucleotides agree with TRBD1. CDR3 length equals 13 residues. Trimming at V came to 5 bases and at J to 8 bases, leaving 5 bases not matched to a gene. Germline V CDR1 and CDR2: LNHDA, SQIVND (reference sequence). This CDR3 is CASSVDRAGELFF. CDR3 nucleotide sequence: TGTGCCAGTAGTGTTGACAGGGCGGGGGAGCTGTTTTTT.

The chain carries TRBV18 and TRBJ2-2, with 7 bases lining up with TRBD2. The CDR3 is 15 residues long. V shed 4 bases, J shed 1 base, and the junction held 3 bases outside the gene matches. Germline-derived CDR1 and CDR2 are KGHSH and LQKENI. In DNA form, the CDR3 reads TGTGCCAGCTCACTATCTAGCGGGAACACCGGGGAGCTGTTTTTT. Its translation is CASSLSSGNTGELFF.

The chain couples TRBV28 to TRBJ1-2; no definite D call. Germline CDR1 MDHEN, CDR2 SYDVKM. The CDR3 is 11 residues long. V lost 5 bases and J lost 3, with 4 bases in between. The CDR3 loop is CASSNYYGYTF. CDR3 sequence (DNA): TGTGCCAGCAGTAACTACTATGGCTACACCTTC.

The chain links TRBV5-4 to TRBJ1-2; 11 bases agree with TRBD1. The CDR3 runs 15 residues. Germline CDR1 is SGHNT and CDR2 is YYREEE (reference sequence). V gave up 2 bases and J gave up 2 bases; unmatched junction bases: 2. CDR3 coding DNA: TGTGCCAGCAGCTTCGGACAGGGGGCAAACTATGGCTACACCTTC. It is translated as CASSFGQGANYGYTF. Full variable domain (outside the CDR3, taken from reference TRBV5-4 and TRBJ1-2): ETGVTQSPTHLIKTRGQQVTLRCSSQSGHNTVSWYQQALGQGPQFIFQYYREEENGRGNFPPRFSGLQFPNYSSELNVNALELDDSALYLCASSFGQGANYGYTFGSGTRLTVV.

The rearrangement links TRBV6-4 to TRBJ2-7; 7 bases are shared with TRBD1. Germline CDR1 and CDR2: MRHNA and SNTAGT. J lost 5 bases, V lost 6 bases, and 7 bases had no gene match. The CDR3 is 13 amino acids. The CDR3 DNA sequence: TGTGCCAGCAGAGAACAGGGGACCCACGAGCAGTACTTC. Its translation: CASREQGTHEQYF.

V usage is TRBV18 and J usage is TRBJ1-1; TRBD1 aligns across 9 bases. Losses at the gene ends were 3 bases for V and 6 bases for J; bases not matched to a gene: 8. The V gene's germline CDR1 is KGHSH and CDR2 LQKENI. CDR3 length: 15 amino acids. CDR3 protein: CASSPRTGDGAEAFF. CDR3 nucleotide sequence: TGTGCCAGCTCACCGCGGACAGGGGATGGTGCTGAAGCTTTCTTT.

The CDR3 DNA sequence: TGTGCCAGCAGTTTATTTCGGGGGAACACTGAAGCTTTCTTT. This gives the protein CASSLFRGNTEAFF. This chain uses TRBV28 with TRBJ1-1; D unclear. The length of the CDR3 is 14 residues. Trimming stripped 1 base from V and 1 base from J, with 7 bases between. CDR1 and CDR2 (germline): MDHEN, SYDVKM.

Only one count was recorded for this clone. V usage is TRBV11-2 and J usage is TRBJ1-1; a weak D match, TRBD1 (6 bases). CDR1 SGHAT and CDR2 FQNNGV come from the germline V gene. V lost 5 bases and J 3 bases, leaving 7 bases between the germline ends. The CDR3 is 12 amino acids. In DNA, the CDR3 is TGTGCCAGCAGCAGGACAGACACTGAAGCTTTCTTT. Amino acids: CASSRTDTEAFF.

This rearrangement joins TRBV20-1 to TRBJ2-5; 10 positions match TRBD2. The germline CDR1 and CDR2 sequences are DFQATT and SNEGSKA (reference sequence). This CDR3 is 15 amino acids long. V was clipped by 3 bases and J by 4 bases; unmatched bases: 8. Here the CDR3 DNA reads TGCAGTGCTAGTCCCCAGCGGGGGGGCCGAGAGACCCAGTACTTC. As protein: CSASPQRGGRETQYF.

J is TRBJ2-7 and V is TRBV4-1; 8 nucleotides align to TRBD1. CDR1 and CDR2 from the germline V gene are MGHRA and YSYEKL. The junction had 7 bases not matched to a gene; V was cut back by 1 base and J by 2 bases. The CDR3 has 16 residues. This CDR3 reads CASSQVIGQGPYEQYF. The CDR3 DNA is TGCGCCAGCAGCCAAGTCATAGGACAGGGACCCTACGAGCAGTACTTC.

This clone occurred once. The chain employs TRBV30 and TRBJ1-2, with TRBD1 as a possible D gene (5 bases). CDR3 length: 14 amino acids. Trimming removed 2 bases from V and 2 bases from J, with 12 bases in between. The germline CDR1 and CDR2 sequences are GTSNPN and SVGIG (reference sequence). CDR3 in amino acids: CAWSPGLGNYGYTF. The CDR3 region has the DNA TGTGCCTGGAGTCCGGGACTCGGAAACTATGGCTACACCTTC.

This chain links TRBV7-2 with TRBJ2-7; a weak D match, TRBD1 (6 bases). This CDR3 has 14 amino acids. V lost 3 bases and J 3 bases, leaving 12 bases between the germline ends. In germline, CDR1 is SGHTA, CDR2 FQGNSA. In DNA, the CDR3 is TGTGCCAGCAGCTTCCGACAGGATTACTACGAGCAGTACTTC. This translates into CASSFRQDYYEQYF.

This clone was picked up a small number of times. The chain is built from TRBV5-6 and TRBJ2-7; TRBD2 agrees at 10 bases. CDR1 and CDR2 (germline): SGHDT, YYEEEE. This CDR3 is 14 amino acids long. V trimming: 4 bases; J trimming: 6 bases; junction bases outside the gene matches: 7. CDR3 residues: CASSLLAGTAEQYF. The CDR3 DNA reads TGTGCCAGCAGCCTACTAGCGGGAACAGCCGAGCAGTACTTC.

The chain links TRBV4-2 to TRBJ1-2; 7 nucleotides agree with TRBD1. The CDR3 has 15 residues. Germline CDR1 LGHNA, CDR2 YNFKEQ. V was clipped by 0 bases and J by 5 bases; unmatched bases: 6. The CDR3 here is CASSQDPSGGYGYTF. DNA of the CDR3: TGTGCCAGCAGCCAAGATCCCTCAGGGGGTTATGGCTACACCTTC.

The sample holds one count of this clone. The gene calls are TRBV7-6 and TRBJ1-1, with D possibly matching TRBD1 (6 bases). V lost 5 bases to trimming and J lost 1 base, with 14 bases between them. The CDR3 is made up of 15 amino acids. Per the germline V gene, CDR1 is SGHVS and CDR2 is FNYEAQ. The CDR3 loop is CASSPNLQGNTEAFF. In DNA, the CDR3 is TGTGCCAGCAGCCCGAATCTACAGGGGAACACTGAAGCTTTCTTT.

The V and J genes are TRBV6-5 and TRBJ2-5; 9 nucleotides agree with TRBD1. CDR3 length equals 15 residues. V was clipped by 3 bases and J by 5 bases; unmatched bases: 7. Germline V CDR1 and CDR2: MNHEY, SVGAGI. The CDR3 DNA reads TGTGCCAGCAGTTATTTCACAGGGGGCGTGGAGACCCAGTACTTC. It specifies CASSYFTGGVETQYF.